These 25 T cell receptor beta chains came from one sample sequenced in a study of T cells in Graves' hyperthyroidism and ophthalmopathy (dated by TCRdb to about 2019). Receptors were amplified or captured by multiplex PCR. Sequencing used an Illumina HiSeq 2000. The TCR beta CDR3 regions were amplified from the RNA transcripts. The first round of RT-PCR for the TCR CDR3 was performed with the HTBI primer set and the Qiagen OneStep RT-PCR kit. TCRdb trimmed the raw reads at Q25, called clones with MiXCR and kept productive beta chains. Each CDR3 protein gets just one entry, which takes the most common genes and DNA from the rows behind it. The sample table records approximately 870,000 distinct CDR3 sequences; about 38% of these occur just once. Clones ranked in the top ten supply approximately 10% of the sample. The sequenced sample consisted of blood. All receptors derive from a man aged 18 to 29 with Graves' hyperthyroidism.

This chain links TRBV12-3 or TRBV12-4 with TRBJ2-5; 9 nucleotides align to TRBD1. The CDR3 length is 15 residues. V dropped 3 bases and J dropped 5; count of bases not matched to a gene: 7. This CDR3 is CASSFPGQGMETQYF. CDR3 DNA: TGTGCCAGCAGTTTCCCGGGACAGGGTATGGAGACCCAGTACTTC.

This clonotype was seen ten or more times. The rearrangement joins TRBV12-3 or TRBV12-4 to TRBJ1-5; 7 bases align to TRBD1. The CDR3 covers 14 residues. With V trimmed by 6 bases and J by 2 bases, 4 bases remained unmatched. The CDR3 bases are TGTGCCAGCAGCTTCGGGACAGGCAATCAGCCCCAGCATTTT. Translation gives CASSFGTGNQPQHF.

In this sample, this clonotype turned up a few times. This chain joins TRBV5-1 and TRBJ1-1; 7 positions agree with TRBD1. Germline-derived CDR1 and CDR2 are SGHRS and YFSETQ. The CDR3 contains 14 residues. Trimming removed 8 bases from V and 0 bases from J; junction bases left unmatched: 7. CDR3 residues: CASYSGTVNTEAFF. The CDR3 region has the DNA TGCGCCAGTTACTCAGGGACAGTGAACACTGAAGCTTTCTTT.

With regard to this clonotype: Being one base from a much bigger clone, this may be a read error. The rearrangement links TRBV20-1 to TRBJ1-5, with D uncertain. Germline V lookup: CDR1 DFQATT, CDR2 SNEGSKA (reference sequence). The CDR3 contains 12 residues. DNA for the CDR3: TGCGGTGCGGCGACTGAGGCGCAGCCCCAGCATTTT. Protein: CGAATEAQPQHF.

The chain couples TRBV6-6 to TRBJ2-7; D call uncertain. This CDR3 spans 13 amino acids. The germline CDR1 and CDR2 sequences are MNHNY and SVGAGI (reference sequence). V lost 7 bases, J lost 0 bases, and 10 bases lay in between. In DNA form, the CDR3 reads TGTGCCAGCACCATAGGCCTCTCCTACGAGCAGTACTTC. It encodes CASTIGLSYEQYF.

This clonotype has more than one count but fewer than ten. This sequence joins TRBV9 and TRBJ1-4; no reliable D call. The CDR3 sequence is 14 residues long. CDR1 is SGDLS and CDR2 is YYNGEE in the germline V gene. V was pared by 2 bases and J by 6 bases, with 11 bases between. CDR3 sequence: CASSVGVKDEKLFF. The CDR3 DNA sequence: TGTGCCAGCAGCGTTGGGGTTAAGGATGAAAAACTGTTTTTT.

CDR3 in DNA: TGCAGTGCTAGACACGGACAGTTTAATCAGCCCCAGCATTTT. Its protein product is CSARHGQFNQPQHF. The gene calls are TRBV20-1 and TRBJ1-5; a possible D gene is TRBD1 (6 bases). Looked up from germline, CDR1 is DFQATT and CDR2 is SNEGSKA (reference sequence). V lost 2 bases, J lost 4 bases, and 12 bases lay in between. The length of the CDR3 is 14 residues.

At least ten counts were recorded for this clonotype. V and J are TRBV15 and TRBJ1-1, with a possible D match to TRBD1 (5 bases). The CDR3 covers 14 residues. Trimming cost V 1 base and J 5 bases, with 11 bases left between them. Germline CDR1 reads LNHNV; CDR2 reads YYDKDF (reference sequence). The CDR3 sequence is CATSRGQGRTEAFF. The CDR3 DNA follows: TGTGCCACCAGCAGAGGCCAGGGTAGGACTGAAGCTTTCTTT.

There are many counts of this clonotype. This sequence joins TRBV5-1 and TRBJ1-1; D is possibly TRBD1 (5 bases). The CDR3 is 16 residues long. V gave up 4 bases and J gave up 3 bases, with 19 bases separating them. Germline loops: CDR1 SGHRS, CDR2 YFSETQ. CDR3 bases: TGCGCCAGCAGCCCTCTCGGAAAGGGGAGGGACACTGAAGCTTTCTTT. Amino acid sequence: CASSPLGKGRDTEAFF.

V is TRBV25-1 and J is TRBJ1-2; 9 bases align to TRBD1. J gave up 5 bases and V 4 bases, and 5 bases lay outside the gene matches. Looked up from germline, CDR1 is MGHDK and CDR2 is SYGVNS. This CDR3 contains 14 residues. CDR3 in amino acids: CASSGAGQGYGYTF. The CDR3 DNA reads as TGTGCCAGCAGTGGGGCGGGACAGGGATATGGCTACACCTTC.

The V gene is TRBV7-9, the J gene TRBJ2-5, with TRBD1 matching 7 bases. CDR3 length equals 14 residues. CDR1 and CDR2 from the germline V gene are SEHNR and FQNEAQ (reference sequence). The V segment lost 5 bases and the J segment 4 bases; nucleotides outside the gene matches: 7. CDR3 coding DNA: TGTGCCAGCAGCCGACGGGACAGAGGAGAGACCCAGTACTTC. It is translated as CASSRRDRGETQYF.

This clonotype was detected many times. The V and J genes are TRBV13 and TRBJ1-2; D unresolved. This CDR3 region has 13 residues. Germline CDR1 PRHDT, CDR2 FYEKMQ (reference sequence). V shed 1 base and J shed 4 bases, with 7 bases lying between them. This CDR3 is CASSLAVFYGYTF. CDR3 DNA sequence: TGTGCCAGCAGCTTAGCGGTTTTCTATGGCTACACCTTC. Full variable domain (rest looked up from reference TRBV13 and TRBJ1-2): AAGVIQSPRHLIKEKRETATLKCYPIPRHDTVYWYQQGPGQDPQFLISFYEKMQSDKGSIPDRFSAQQFSDYHSELNMSSLELGDSALYFCASSLAVFYGYTFGSGTRLTVV.

This clonotype was seen only once. The CDR3 region has the DNA TGCAGTGCTAGCTGGGCTACAGGGGGCACCGGGGAGCTGTTTTTT. It codes for CSASWATGGTGELFF. The chain is built from TRBV20-1 and TRBJ2-2, with 8 bases fitting TRBD1. V was pared by 3 bases and J by 4 bases, with 7 bases of the junction left unmatched. The CDR3 has 15 amino acids. CDR1 and CDR2 from the germline V gene are DFQATT and SNEGSKA (reference sequence).

This clonotype has more than one count but fewer than ten. The chain has TRBV25-1 and TRBJ2-5; D is uncertain. The V end was cut by 1 base, the J end by 7 bases, with 4 bases between. This CDR3 contains 11 residues. The V gene's germline CDR1 is MGHDK and CDR2 SYGVNS. CDR3 in DNA: TGTGCCAGCAGTGAATGGGGGACCCAGTACTTC. Translating it yields CASSEWGTQYF.

This clonotype was picked up many times. The chain recombines TRBV24-1 with TRBJ1-5; D unresolved. V lost 6 bases, J lost 5 bases, and 10 bases lay in between. The CDR3 is 13 amino acids. From germline, CDR1 is KGHDR and CDR2 SFDVKD. CDR3 residues: CATSRGAYQPQHF. In DNA form, the CDR3 reads TGTGCCACCAGTCGAGGTGCCTATCAGCCCCAGCATTTT.

The table lists this clonotype with a few counts. CDR3 sequence (DNA): TGCGCCAGCAGCCCGTTCCAAGAGACCCAGTACTTC. Protein product: CASSPFQETQYF. The rearrangement uses TRBV5-1 and TRBJ2-5; unclear D gene. V was shortened by 4 bases and J by 1 base, with 5 bases between the two germline ends. Germline values: CDR1 SGHRS, CDR2 YFSETQ. CDR3 length equals 12 residues.

V is TRBV2 and J is TRBJ1-1, with D unclear. The germline gives CDR1 SNHLY, CDR2 FYNNEI. The V gene lost 5 bases and the J gene lost 4 bases, with 14 bases spanning the gap. The CDR3 has 14 residues. CDR3 sequence: CASSFTVASTEAFF. DNA for the CDR3: TGTGCCAGCAGTTTTACAGTGGCGTCCACTGAAGCTTTCTTT. The variable domain in full, with the rest retrieved from reference TRBV2 and TRBJ1-1, is EPEVTQTPSHQVTQMGQEVILRCVPISNHLYFYWYRQILGQKVEFLVSFYNNEISEKSEIFDDQFSVERPDGSNFTLKIRSTKLEDSAMYFCASSFTVASTEAFFGQGTRLTVV.

This clonotype was seen at least ten times. This sequence joins TRBV7-8 and TRBJ2-7; 13 positions agree with TRBD2. The CDR3 spans 15 residues. CDR1 is SGHVS, CDR2 FQNEAQ, per germline. The V gene end was trimmed by 6 bases and the J gene end by 4 bases; junction bases not matched to a gene: 6. CDR3 sequence reads: CASSQRLAGGYEQYF. The CDR3 DNA reads TGTGCCAGCAGTCAGAGACTAGCGGGAGGTTACGAGCAGTACTTC.

This clonotype occurred many times. The chain couples TRBV5-1 to TRBJ1-2; D possibly corresponds to TRBD1 (6 bases). CDR1 and CDR2 from the germline V gene are SGHRS and YFSETQ. The V end was cut by 2 bases, the J end by 3 bases, with 11 bases between. This CDR3 comprises 14 residues. The CDR3 region is CASSFRGEDYGYTF. CDR3 DNA: TGCGCCAGCAGCTTCAGGGGCGAGGACTATGGCTACACCTTC.

The chain recombines TRBV11-2 with TRBJ1-1; no firm D call. The germline V gene encodes CDR1 SGHAT and CDR2 FQNNGV. The CDR3 spans 14 residues. Between the trimmed V and J ends, which lost 5 bases and 5 bases, there was a span of 15 bases. Written as DNA, the CDR3 is TGTGCCAGCAGCCTCGAGGTCCCCAGGACTGAAGCTTTCTTT. It is translated as CASSLEVPRTEAFF. The full variable domain, rest sourced from reference TRBV11-2 and TRBJ1-1, is EAGVAQSPRYKIIEKRQSVAFWCNPISGHATLYWYQQILGQGPKLLIQFQNNGVVDDSQLPKDRFSAERLKGVDSTLKIQPAKLEDSAVYLCASSLEVPRTEAFFGQGTRLTVV.

A word on this clonotype: The CDR3 does not close with the conserved phenylalanine or tryptophan, likely indicating a read error. The chain couples TRBV10-3 to TRBJ2-7; D not certain. The length of the CDR3 is 13 residues. CDR1 is ENHRY, CDR2 SYGVKD, per germline. The ends were cut back, 5 bases at V and 0 bases at J, with 8 bases in the middle. This chain's CDR3 is CAISFTVSYEQYL. Here the CDR3 DNA reads TGTGCCATCAGTTTTACCGTCTCCTACGAGCAGTACCTC.

The chain employs TRBV27 and TRBJ2-2, with TRBD1 identical over 7 bases. The J segment lost 1 base and the V segment lost 6 bases, leaving 5 bases of the junction unmatched. This CDR3 comprises 15 residues. Germline loops: CDR1 MNHEY, CDR2 SMNVEV (reference sequence). The CDR3 sequence is CASRETGLNTGELFF. CDR3 DNA: TGTGCCAGCAGAGAGACAGGGCTGAACACCGGGGAGCTGTTTTTT.

This clonotype occurred a few times. The chain employs TRBV20-1 and TRBJ2-7; TRBD1 aligns across 8 bases. The CDR3 runs to 12 residues. Germline CDR1 and CDR2: DFQATT and SNEGSKA (reference sequence). V shed 6 bases, J shed 5 bases, and the junction held 6 bases outside the gene matches. Here the CDR3 DNA reads TGCAGTGCCTTTGACAGGGGTGACGAGCAGTACTTC. Its translation: CSAFDRGDEQYF.

This clonotype was picked up a small number of times. The chain carries TRBV12-3 or TRBV12-4 and TRBJ1-5; D remains unclear. V dropped 5 bases and J dropped 9 bases, with 14 bases sitting between them. This CDR3 has 13 residues. The CDR3 loop is CASSLGSGGPQHF. The CDR3 nucleotides are TGTGCCAGCAGTCTAGGGTCAGGAGGGCCCCAGCATTTT.

The V and J genes are TRBV6-4 and TRBJ1-6; a weak D match, TRBD1 (6 bases). The CDR3 runs to 15 residues. From germline, CDR1 is MRHNA and CDR2 SNTAGT. The V end was cut by 9 bases, the J end by 7 bases, with 19 bases between. CDR3 sequence: CARELRTAPNSPLHF. The CDR3 DNA is TGTGCCAGAGAGCTCCGGACAGCTCCGAATTCACCCCTCCACTTT.